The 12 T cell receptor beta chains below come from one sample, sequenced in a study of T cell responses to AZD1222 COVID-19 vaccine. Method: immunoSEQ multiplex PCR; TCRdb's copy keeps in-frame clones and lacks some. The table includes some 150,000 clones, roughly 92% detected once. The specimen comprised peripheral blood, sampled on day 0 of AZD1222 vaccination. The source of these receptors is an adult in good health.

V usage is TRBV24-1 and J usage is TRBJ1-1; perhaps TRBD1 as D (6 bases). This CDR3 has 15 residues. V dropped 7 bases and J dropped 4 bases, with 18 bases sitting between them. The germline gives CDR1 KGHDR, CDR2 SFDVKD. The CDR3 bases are TGTGCCACCAGGTTTGGAGAGGGGGGATCCACTGAAGCTTTCTTT. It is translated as CATRFGEGGSTEAFF.

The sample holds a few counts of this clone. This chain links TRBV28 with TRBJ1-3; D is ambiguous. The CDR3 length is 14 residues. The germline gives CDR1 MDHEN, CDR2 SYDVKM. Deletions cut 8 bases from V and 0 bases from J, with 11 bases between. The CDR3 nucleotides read TGTGCCAGCTATACCCCAGACTCTGGAAACACCATATATTTT. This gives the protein CASYTPDSGNTIYF.

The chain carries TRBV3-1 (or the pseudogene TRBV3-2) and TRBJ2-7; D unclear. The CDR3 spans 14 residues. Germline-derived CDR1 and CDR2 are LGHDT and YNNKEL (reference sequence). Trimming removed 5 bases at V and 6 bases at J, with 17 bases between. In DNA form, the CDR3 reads TGTGCCAGCAGCGTACCGGGTCCCTGGCCCGAGCAGTACTTC. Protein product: CASSVPGPWPEQYF.

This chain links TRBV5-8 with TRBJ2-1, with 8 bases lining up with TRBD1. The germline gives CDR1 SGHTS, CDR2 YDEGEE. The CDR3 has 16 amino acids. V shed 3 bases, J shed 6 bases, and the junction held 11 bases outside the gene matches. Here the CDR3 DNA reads TGTGCCAGCAGCTCGGGACAGGTCTATGCGGTCAATGAGCAGTTCTTC. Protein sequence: CASSSGQVYAVNEQFF.

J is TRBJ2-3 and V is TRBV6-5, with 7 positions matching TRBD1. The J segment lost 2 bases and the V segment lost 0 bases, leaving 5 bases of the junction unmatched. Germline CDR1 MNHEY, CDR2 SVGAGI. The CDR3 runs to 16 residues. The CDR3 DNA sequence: TGTGCCAGCAGTTACTCGACAGGGATAACCACAGATACGCAGTATTTT. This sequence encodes CASSYSTGITTDTQYF.

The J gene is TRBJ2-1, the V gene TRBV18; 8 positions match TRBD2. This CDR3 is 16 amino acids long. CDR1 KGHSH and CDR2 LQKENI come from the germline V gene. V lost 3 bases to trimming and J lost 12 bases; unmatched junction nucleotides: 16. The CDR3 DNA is TGTGCCAGCTCACCCACCGAAGGTAGCGGGGTAAAGGGGCAGTTCTTC. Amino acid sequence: CASSPTEGSGVKGQFF.

The CDR3 reads CASSLAGHNSPLHF. CDR3 nucleotides: TGCGCCAGCAGCTTGGCTGGGCATAATTCACCCCTCCACTTT. The chain uses TRBV5-1 and TRBJ1-6; D unresolved. This CDR3 region has 14 residues. V was shortened by 0 bases and J by 5 bases, with 6 bases between the two germline ends. Germline V gives CDR1 SGHRS, CDR2 YFSETQ.

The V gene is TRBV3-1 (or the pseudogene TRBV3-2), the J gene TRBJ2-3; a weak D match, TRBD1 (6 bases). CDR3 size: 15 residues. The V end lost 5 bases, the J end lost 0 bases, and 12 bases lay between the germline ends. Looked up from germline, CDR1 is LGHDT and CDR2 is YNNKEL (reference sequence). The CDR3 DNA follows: TGTGCCAGCAGCTTCGGGACAATGAGCACAGATACGCAGTATTTT. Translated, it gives CASSFGTMSTDTQYF.

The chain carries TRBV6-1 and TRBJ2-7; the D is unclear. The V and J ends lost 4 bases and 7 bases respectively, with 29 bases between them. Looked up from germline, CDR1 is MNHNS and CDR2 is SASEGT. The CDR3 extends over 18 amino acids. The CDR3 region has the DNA TGTGCCAGCAGTGTAGTCTTGGGGTTGGGTCACCTCGACGGGGAGCAGTACTTC. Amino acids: CASSVVLGLGHLDGEQYF.

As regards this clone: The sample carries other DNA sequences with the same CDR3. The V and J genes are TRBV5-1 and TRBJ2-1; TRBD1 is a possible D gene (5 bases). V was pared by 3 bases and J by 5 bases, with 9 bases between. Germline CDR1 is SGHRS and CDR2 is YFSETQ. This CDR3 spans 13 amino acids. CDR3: CASSSDRHNEQFF. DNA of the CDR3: TGCGCCAGCAGCTCTGACAGACACAATGAGCAGTTCTTC.

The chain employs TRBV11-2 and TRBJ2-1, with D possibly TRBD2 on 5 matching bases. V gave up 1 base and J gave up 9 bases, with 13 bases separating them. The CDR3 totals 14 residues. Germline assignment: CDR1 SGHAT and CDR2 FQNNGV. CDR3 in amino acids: CASSLVLAGSEQFF. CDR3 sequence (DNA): TGTGCCAGCAGCTTAGTTCTTGCGGGCTCTGAGCAGTTCTTC.

The CDR3 nucleotides read TGTGCCACCAGCAGGGAAAGACAGGGCTCTGGAAACACCATATATTTT. Its protein is CATSRERQGSGNTIYF. The V gene is TRBV15, the J gene TRBJ1-3, with 7 bases matching TRBD1. V gave up 3 bases and J gave up 0 bases; unmatched junction bases: 5. Germline V gene lookup returns CDR1 LNHNV and CDR2 YYDKDF (reference sequence). The CDR3 has 16 amino acids.